The 8 T cell receptor beta chains below all came from one sample that was sequenced in a study of radiation and T cells in renal cell carcinoma. Profiled with immunoSEQ multiplex PCR; TCRdb holds only in-frame clones, not every one. The top ten hold more than 5.5% of the sample, which has about 76,000 clones, 80% to 90% seen once. Specified time point: blood 4 weeks post-SBRT, at nephrectomy. Regarding treatment: 15 Gy SBRT to primary tumor, nephrectomy 4 weeks later. The sample was blood, taken from a patient whose treatment included radiotherapy and nephrectomy. These receptors were collected from a woman aged 70-85 years with renal cell carcinoma.

The rearrangement uses TRBV11-3 and TRBJ1-2; tentatively, D is TRBD1 (5 bases). V was clipped by 0 bases and J by 4 bases, with 9 bases between them. Looked up from germline, CDR1 is SGHNT and CDR2 is YENEEA. This CDR3 comprises 14 residues. This CDR3 reads CASSLESQGYGYTF. Written as DNA, the CDR3 is TGTGCCAGCAGCTTAGAGAGCCAGGGCTATGGCTACACCTTC. The full variable domain, completed using reference TRBV11-3 and TRBJ1-2, is EAGVVQSPRYKIIEKKQPVAFWCNPISGHNTLYWYLQNLGQGPELLIRYENEEAVDDSQLPKDRFSAERLKGVDSTLKIQPAELGDSAVYLCASSLESQGYGYTFGSGTRLTVV.

The chain carries TRBV5-8 and TRBJ2-5; D is unclear. Trimming took off 4 bases at V and 6 bases at J, with 4 bases between the two ends. From germline, CDR1 is SGHTS and CDR2 YDEGEE. The CDR3 runs to 10 residues. The CDR3 here is CASSTKTQYF. Written as DNA, the CDR3 is TGTGCCAGCAGCACGAAGACCCAGTACTTC.

The gene calls are TRBV14 and TRBJ2-1; TRBD1 matches at 9 bases. There are 15 residues in the CDR3. V shed 1 base, J shed 5 bases, and the junction held 3 bases outside the gene matches. Germline CDR1 reads SGHDN; CDR2 reads FVKESK. Written as DNA, the CDR3 is TGTGCCAGCAGCCAAGGGGACAGGGATGACAATGAGCAGTTCTTC. This translates into CASSQGDRDDNEQFF.

The chain combines TRBV5-1 with TRBJ2-3; 8 positions agree with TRBD2. CDR3 length: 17 residues. The J segment lost 0 bases and the V segment lost 1 base, leaving 7 bases of the junction unmatched. From germline, CDR1 is SGHRS and CDR2 YFSETQ. The CDR3 sequence is CASSLRRGATSTDTQYF. As DNA, the CDR3 is TGCGCCAGCAGCTTGAGGCGGGGGGCCACTAGCACAGATACGCAGTATTTT.

The gene calls are TRBV27 and TRBJ2-1, with TRBD1 identical over 8 bases. CDR1 is MNHEY and CDR2 is SMNVEV in the germline V gene (reference sequence). This CDR3 comprises 15 residues. V was clipped by 3 bases and J by 1 base; unmatched bases: 2. The CDR3 DNA reads TGTGCCAGCAGTTTCCAGGGGGCGTCCTACAATGAGCAGTTCTTC. This sequence encodes CASSFQGASYNEQFF.

The chain couples TRBV6-5 to TRBJ1-1; a weak D match, TRBD1 (5 bases). The CDR3 is 13 amino acids. Between the trimmed V and J ends, which lost 4 bases and 7 bases, there was a span of 13 bases. Looked up from germline, CDR1 is MNHEY and CDR2 is SVGAGI. This CDR3 is CASSLRGSVEAFF. CDR3 DNA sequence: TGTGCCAGCAGTTTGAGGGGCTCTGTTGAAGCTTTCTTT.

The chain recombines TRBV9 with TRBJ1-2; no clear D gene. The CDR3 consists of 13 residues. The V end was cut by 3 bases, the J end by 6 bases, with 12 bases between. CDR1 SGDLS and CDR2 YYNGEE come from the germline V gene. CDR3 residues: CASSDSTSNGYTF. CDR3 coding DNA: TGTGCCAGCAGCGACTCAACAAGCAATGGCTACACCTTC.

The chain links TRBV5-1 to TRBJ2-1; D unclear. The CDR3 contains 13 residues. V lost 0 bases to trimming and J lost 3 bases, with 4 bases between them. Germline V gene sequence: CDR1 SGHRS, CDR2 YFSETQ. CDR3 in DNA: TGCGCCAGCAGCTTGGGCGGCTACAATGAGCAGTTCTTC. It codes for CASSLGGYNEQFF.